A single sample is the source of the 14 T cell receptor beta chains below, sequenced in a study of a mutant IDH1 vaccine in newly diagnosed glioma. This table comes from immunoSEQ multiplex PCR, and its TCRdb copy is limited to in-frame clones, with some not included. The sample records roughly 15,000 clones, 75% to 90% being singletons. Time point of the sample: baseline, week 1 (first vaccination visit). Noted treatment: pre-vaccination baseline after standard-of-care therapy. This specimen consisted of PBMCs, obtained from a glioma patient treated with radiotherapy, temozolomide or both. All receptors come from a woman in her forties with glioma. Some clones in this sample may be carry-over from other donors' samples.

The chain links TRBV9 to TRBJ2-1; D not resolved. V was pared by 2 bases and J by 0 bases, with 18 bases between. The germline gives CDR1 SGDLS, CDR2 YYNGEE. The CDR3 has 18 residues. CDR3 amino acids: CASSVAQDLESSYNEQFF. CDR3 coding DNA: TGTGCCAGCAGCGTTGCTCAAGACCTCGAGAGCTCCTACAATGAGCAGTTCTTC.

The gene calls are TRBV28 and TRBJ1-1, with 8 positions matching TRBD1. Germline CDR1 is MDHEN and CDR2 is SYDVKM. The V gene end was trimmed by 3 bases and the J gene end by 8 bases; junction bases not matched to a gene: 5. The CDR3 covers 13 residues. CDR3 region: CASSLAGGLEAFF. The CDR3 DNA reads TGTGCCAGCAGTTTGGCAGGGGGCCTCGAAGCTTTCTTT.

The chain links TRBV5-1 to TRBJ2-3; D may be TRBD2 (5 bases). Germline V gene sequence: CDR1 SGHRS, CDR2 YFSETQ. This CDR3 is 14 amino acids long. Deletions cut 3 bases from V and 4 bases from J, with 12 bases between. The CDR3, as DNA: TGCGCCAGCAGCTCGTTGAGGGTTGCAGATACGCAGTATTTT. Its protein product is CASSSLRVADTQYF.

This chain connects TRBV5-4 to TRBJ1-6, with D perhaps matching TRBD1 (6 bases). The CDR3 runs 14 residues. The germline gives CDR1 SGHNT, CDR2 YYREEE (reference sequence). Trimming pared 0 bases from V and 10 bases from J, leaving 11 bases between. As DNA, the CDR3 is TGTGCCAGCAGCTTGGACAGGGTAGTCTCACCCCTCCACTTT. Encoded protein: CASSLDRVVSPLHF.

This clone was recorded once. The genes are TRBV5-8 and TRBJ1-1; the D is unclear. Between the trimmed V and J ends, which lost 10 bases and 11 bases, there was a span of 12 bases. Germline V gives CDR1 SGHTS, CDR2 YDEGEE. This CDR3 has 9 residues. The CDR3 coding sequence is TGTGCCGCCCCCCTGGGGGCTTTCTTT. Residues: CAAPLGAFF.

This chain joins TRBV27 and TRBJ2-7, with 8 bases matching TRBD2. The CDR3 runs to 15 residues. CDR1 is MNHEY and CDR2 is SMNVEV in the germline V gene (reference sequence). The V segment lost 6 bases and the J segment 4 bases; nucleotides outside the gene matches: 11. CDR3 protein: CASSPDGTSGYEQYF. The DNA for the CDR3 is TGTGCCAGCAGCCCGGACGGGACTAGTGGGTACGAGCAGTACTTC.

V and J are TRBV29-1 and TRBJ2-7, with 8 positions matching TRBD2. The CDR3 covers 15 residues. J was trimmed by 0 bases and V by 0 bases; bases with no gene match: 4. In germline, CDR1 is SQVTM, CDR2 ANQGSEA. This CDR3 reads CSVEDGGDFSYEQYF. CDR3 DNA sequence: TGCAGCGTTGAAGACGGGGGGGACTTCTCCTACGAGCAGTACTTC.

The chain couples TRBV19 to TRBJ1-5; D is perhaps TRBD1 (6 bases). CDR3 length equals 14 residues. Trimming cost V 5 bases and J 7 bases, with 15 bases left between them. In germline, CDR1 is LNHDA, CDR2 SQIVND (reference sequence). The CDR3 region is CASSARDIFQPQHF. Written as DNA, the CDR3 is TGTGCCAGTAGTGCCCGGGACATATTCCAGCCCCAGCATTTT.

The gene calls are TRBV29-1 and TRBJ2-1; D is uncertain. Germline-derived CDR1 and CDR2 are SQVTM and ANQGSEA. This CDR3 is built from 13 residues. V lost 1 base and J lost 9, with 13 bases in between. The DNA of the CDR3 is TGCAGCGTTGAAGCGTCACGGCTGGGTGAGCAGTTCTTC. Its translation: CSVEASRLGEQFF.

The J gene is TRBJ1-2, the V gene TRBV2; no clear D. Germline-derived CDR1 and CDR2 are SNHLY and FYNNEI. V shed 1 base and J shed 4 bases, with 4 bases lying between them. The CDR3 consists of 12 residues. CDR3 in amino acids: CASSEGSYGYTF. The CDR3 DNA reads TGTGCCAGCAGTGAAGGCAGCTATGGCTACACCTTC. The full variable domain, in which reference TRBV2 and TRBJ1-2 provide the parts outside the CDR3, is EPEVTQTPSHQVTQMGQEVILRCVPISNHLYFYWYRQILGQKVEFLVSFYNNEISEKSEIFDDQFSVERPDGSNFTLKIRSTKLEDSAMYFCASSEGSYGYTFGSGTRLTVV.

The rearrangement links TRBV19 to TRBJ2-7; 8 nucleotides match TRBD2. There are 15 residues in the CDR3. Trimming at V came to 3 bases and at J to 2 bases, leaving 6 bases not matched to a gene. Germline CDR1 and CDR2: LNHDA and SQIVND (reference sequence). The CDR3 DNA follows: TGTGCCAGTAGTATCACTAGCGGACGCCCCTACGAGCAGTACTTC. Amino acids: CASSITSGRPYEQYF.

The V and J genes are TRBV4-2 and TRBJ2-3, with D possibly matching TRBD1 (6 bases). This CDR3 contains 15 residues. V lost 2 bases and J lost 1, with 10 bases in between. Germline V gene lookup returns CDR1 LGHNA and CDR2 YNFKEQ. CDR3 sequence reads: CASSQTRTGTDTQYF. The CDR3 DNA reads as TGTGCCAGCAGCCAAACCCGGACAGGCACAGATACGCAGTATTTT.

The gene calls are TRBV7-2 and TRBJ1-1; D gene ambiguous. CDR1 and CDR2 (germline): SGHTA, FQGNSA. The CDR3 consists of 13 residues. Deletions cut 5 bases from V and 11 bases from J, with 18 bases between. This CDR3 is CASSPLPGSKAFF. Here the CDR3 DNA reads TGTGCCAGCAGCCCCCTGCCCGGGTCGAAGGCTTTCTTT.

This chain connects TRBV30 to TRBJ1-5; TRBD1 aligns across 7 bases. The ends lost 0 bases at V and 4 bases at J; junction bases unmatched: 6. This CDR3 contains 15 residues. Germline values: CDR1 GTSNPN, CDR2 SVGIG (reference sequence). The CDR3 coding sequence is TGTGCCTGGAGTGTACAGGGGACAGTGAATCAGCCCCAGCATTTT. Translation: CAWSVQGTVNQPQHF.